A single sample is the source of the 32 T cell receptor beta chains below, sequenced in a study of T cells after yellow fever vaccination. One entry per CDR3 protein, called by TCRdb with MiXCR from the 5' RACE reads. The table lists 300,000 to 450,000 distinct CDR3 sequences, roughly 8.3% of them singletons. The sequencing here drew on PBMCs, taken about 41 days after the first yellow fever vaccination. These receptors all stem from a man aged 18 to 35 who received the YFV17D yellow fever vaccine.

In this sample, this clonotype turned up many times. The genes are TRBV20-1 and TRBJ2-7; D remains ambiguous. Between the trimmed V and J ends, which lost 0 bases and 3 bases, there was a span of 18 bases. CDR3 size: 16 residues. Germline assignment: CDR1 DFQATT and CDR2 SNEGSKA (reference sequence). This chain's CDR3 is CSARDDLEGKGYEQYF. DNA for the CDR3: TGCAGTGCTAGAGATGATTTGGAAGGGAAGGGCTACGAGCAGTACTTC.

This clonotype appeared a few times. The CDR3 is CASSYRAGPQLAKNIQYF. CDR3 coding DNA: TGTGCCAGCAGTTACAGGGCAGGGCCTCAACTAGCCAAAAACATTCAGTACTTC. The rearrangement joins TRBV6-5 to TRBJ2-4, with D possibly matching TRBD1 (5 bases). Trimming cost V 2 bases and J 0 bases, with 17 bases left between them. CDR3 size: 18 residues. CDR1 and CDR2 (germline): MNHEY, SVGAGI.

This clonotype was detected ten times or more. The chain employs TRBV7-9 and TRBJ2-5; 8 bases fit TRBD2. The CDR3 spans 16 residues. The V gene's germline CDR1 is SEHNR and CDR2 FQNEAQ (reference sequence). Trimming took 0 bases from V and 3 from J; bases not matched to a gene: 6. CDR3 amino acids: CASSLAKAGAEETQYF. CDR3 DNA sequence: TGTGCCAGCAGCTTAGCCAAAGCGGGAGCTGAAGAGACCCAGTACTTC.

V usage is TRBV5-1 and J usage is TRBJ2-5, with D tentatively TRBD2 (5 bases). The CDR3 covers 15 residues. Germline V CDR1 and CDR2: SGHRS, YFSETQ. V was shortened by 5 bases and J by 7 bases, with 21 bases between the two germline ends. The CDR3: CASRVGSSTGGTQYF. The CDR3 nucleotides are TGCGCCAGCAGAGTAGGGAGCTCTACGGGTGGGACCCAGTACTTC.

The sample holds a few counts of this clonotype. The V call is TRBV6-1, the J call TRBJ2-1; 13 nucleotides align to TRBD2. Germline V gene sequence: CDR1 MNHNS, CDR2 SASEGT. CDR3 length: 15 residues. The trim removed 6 bases at V and 2 bases at J, leaving 1 base unmatched. This CDR3 reads CASRGLAGAYNEQFF. The CDR3 DNA follows: TGTGCCAGCAGAGGACTAGCGGGGGCCTACAATGAGCAGTTCTTC.

This clonotype was detected many times. The chain links TRBV27 to TRBJ2-3, with D perhaps TRBD1 (6 bases). Germline CDR1 is MNHEY and CDR2 is SMNVEV (reference sequence). The CDR3 consists of 13 residues. The V and J ends lost 4 bases and 1 base respectively, with 6 bases between them. The CDR3 region has the DNA TGTGCCAGCAGTTACAGGGGCACAGATACGCAGTATTTT. The encoded protein is CASSYRGTDTQYF.

This clonotype was seen only a few times. V is TRBV5-5 and J is TRBJ1-1; D not resolved. Germline V gene data show CDR1 as SGHKS and CDR2 as YYEKEE (reference sequence). V was trimmed by 3 bases and J by 4 bases, leaving 13 bases between them. The CDR3 runs 14 residues. CDR3 residues: CASSSFDLGTEAFF. CDR3 in DNA: TGTGCCAGCAGCTCCTTTGACCTTGGCACTGAAGCTTTCTTT.

CDR3 nucleotides: TGCAGTGCTAGAGATCATAAGCGGGGGGGCTACAATGAGCAGTTCTTC. Residues: CSARDHKRGGYNEQFF. The rearrangement links TRBV20-1 to TRBJ2-1, with 10 bases matching TRBD2. Per the germline V gene, CDR1 is DFQATT and CDR2 is SNEGSKA (reference sequence). The CDR3 consists of 16 residues. V trimming: 0 bases; J trimming: 3 bases; junction bases outside the gene matches: 5.

This clonotype was counted a few times. The chain combines TRBV5-6 with TRBJ2-3; D is possibly TRBD2 (5 bases). The V gene lost 2 bases and the J gene lost 4 bases, with 11 bases spanning the gap. Per germline, CDR1 SGHDT and CDR2 YYEEEE. This CDR3 is 14 amino acids long. CDR3 DNA sequence: TGTGCCAGCAGCTTTGGAGGCGGTCCAGATACGCAGTATTTT. This sequence encodes CASSFGGGPDTQYF.

This clonotype appeared a few times. The genes are TRBV20-1 and TRBJ2-5; TRBD1 matches at 11 bases. The germline V gene has CDR1 DFQATT and CDR2 SNEGSKA (reference sequence). The V gene end was trimmed by 7 bases and the J gene end by 10 bases; junction bases not matched to a gene: 5. The CDR3 runs 11 residues. CDR3 in amino acids: CSVGQGASQYF. The DNA of the CDR3 is TGCAGTGTCGGACAGGGGGCAAGCCAGTACTTC.

This clonotype appeared a few times. V is TRBV5-1 and J is TRBJ2-7, with TRBD1 identical over 9 bases. CDR1 is SGHRS and CDR2 is YFSETQ in the germline V gene. The V and J ends lost 3 bases and 2 bases, in that order; junction bases with no gene match: 3. The CDR3 consists of 14 residues. This CDR3 is CASSWTGVAYEQYF. In DNA form, the CDR3 reads TGCGCCAGCAGCTGGACAGGGGTAGCCTACGAGCAGTACTTC.

V usage is TRBV7-6 and J usage is TRBJ2-3; D is unresolved. Trimming removed 3 bases at V and 2 bases at J, with 24 bases between. Germline values: CDR1 SGHVS, CDR2 FNYEAQ. There are 19 residues in the CDR3. The CDR3 spells CASSFSPLGRATSTDTQYF. The CDR3 DNA follows: TGTGCCAGCAGCTTTTCCCCTCTAGGTCGAGCCACGTCCACAGATACGCAGTATTTT.

V and J are TRBV7-8 and TRBJ2-5, with D tentatively TRBD1 (5 bases). V was cut by 1 base and J by 1 base, with 19 bases left in between. In germline, CDR1 is SGHVS, CDR2 FQNEAQ. The CDR3 runs to 18 residues. CDR3 nucleotide sequence: TGTGCCAGCAGCTTAGGTCTCGCAGACAGCATATTCCAAGAGACCCAGTACTTC. Translation: CASSLGLADSIFQETQYF.

This chain links TRBV7-2 with TRBJ1-1; no definite D call. From germline, CDR1 is SGHTA and CDR2 FQGNSA. This CDR3 contains 14 residues. Trimming took off 5 bases at V and 2 bases at J, with 12 bases between the two ends. The chain's CDR3 is CASSPWRVNTEAFF. CDR3 bases: TGTGCCAGCAGCCCTTGGAGGGTTAACACTGAAGCTTTCTTT. The variable domain in full, completed from reference TRBV7-2 and TRBJ1-1, reads GAGVSQSPSNKVTEKGKDVELRCDPISGHTALYWYRQSLGQGLEFLIYFQGNSAPDKSGLPSDRFSAERTGGSVSTLTIQRTQQEDSAVYLCASSPWRVNTEAFFGQGTRLTVV.

This clonotype was observed a few times. The rearrangement uses TRBV7-9 and TRBJ2-2, with D perhaps matching TRBD1 (6 bases). The ends were cut back, 11 bases at V and 0 bases at J, with 13 bases in the middle. CDR1 and CDR2 from the germline V gene are SEHNR and FQNEAQ (reference sequence). CDR3 length equals 14 residues. The DNA of the CDR3 is TGTGCCGTTGGACAGATCGCGAACACCGGGGAGCTGTTTTTT. It encodes CAVGQIANTGELFF. Full variable domain (missing parts from reference TRBV7-9 and TRBJ2-2): DTGVSQNPRHKITKRGQNVTFRCDPISEHNRLYWYRQTLGQGPEFLTYFQNEAQLEKSRLLSDRFSAERPKGSFSTLEIQRTEQGDSAMYLCAVGQIANTGELFFGEGSRLTVL.

The V gene is TRBV18, the J gene TRBJ2-5, with TRBD2 identical over 12 bases. The CDR3 is 14 residues long. Trimming cost V 1 base and J 7 bases; bases outside gene matches: 1. Germline assignment: CDR1 KGHSH and CDR2 LQKENI. CDR3 sequence (DNA): TGTGCCAGCTCACCACGGGGACTAGCGGGGACCCAGTACTTC. Protein: CASSPRGLAGTQYF.

This clonotype was counted between two and nine times. V and J are TRBV5-6 and TRBJ1-5, with D perhaps TRBD1 (5 bases). CDR1 and CDR2 from the germline V gene are SGHDT and YYEEEE. The CDR3 has 15 amino acids. Trimming pared 2 bases from V and 3 bases from J, leaving 12 bases between. The CDR3 DNA sequence: TGTGCCAGCAGCTTCAAGGGCAGGGCCAATCAGCCCCAGCATTTT. The encoded protein is CASSFKGRANQPQHF.

This clonotype has a count of ten or more. V is TRBV10-3 and J is TRBJ1-1; D is unclear. The germline CDR1 and CDR2 sequences are ENHRY and SYGVKD. V lost 7 bases and J 3 bases, leaving 6 bases between the germline ends. This CDR3 comprises 11 residues. For the CDR3, the DNA is TGTGCCATCATAGCCGACACTGAAGCTTTCTTT. Its translation: CAIIADTEAFF.

On this clonotype itself: An end of the junction differs from the germline gene, which may be a read error. The V call is TRBV4-3, the J call TRBJ1-2; D gene uncertain. From germline, CDR1 is LGHNA and CDR2 YSLEER. This CDR3 has 13 residues. Here the CDR3 DNA reads TGCGCCAGCAGCCAAGCAGGAGCCTATGACTACACCTTC. Protein product: CASSQAGAYDYTF.

This clonotype appeared a few times. This chain uses TRBV19 with TRBJ2-5; unclear D gene. Germline values: CDR1 LNHDA, CDR2 SQIVND (reference sequence). The CDR3 runs 14 residues. Trimming shortened V by 4 bases and J by 2 bases, and 11 bases separated the two germline ends. The CDR3 sequence: CASSSRARQETQYF. The CDR3 region has the DNA TGTGCCAGTAGTAGCCGGGCAAGACAAGAGACCCAGTACTTC.

This clonotype occurred a few times. V usage is TRBV20-1 and J usage is TRBJ2-3; weak D call: TRBD1 (6 bases). Germline V lookup: CDR1 DFQATT, CDR2 SNEGSKA (reference sequence). V was shortened by 4 bases and J by 2 bases, with 25 bases between the two germline ends. This CDR3 is 18 amino acids long. CDR3 protein: CSANSPGTKWGPTDTQYF. Here the CDR3 DNA reads TGCAGTGCTAATAGCCCAGGCACCAAATGGGGGCCCACAGATACGCAGTATTTT.

This clonotype was seen more than once but under ten times. V usage is TRBV24-1 and J usage is TRBJ1-3; no firm D call. The CDR3 is 16 residues long. Germline-derived CDR1 and CDR2 are KGHDR and SFDVKD. V dropped 9 bases and J dropped 3 bases, with 20 bases sitting between them. In DNA form, the CDR3 reads TGTGCCACCCCTCTGGACTGGGAATTGGGTGGAAACACCATATATTTT. It yields the protein CATPLDWELGGNTIYF.

This clonotype was counted only a few times. The V gene is TRBV3-1, the J gene TRBJ1-2; D remains unclear. Germline V lookup: CDR1 LGHDT, CDR2 YNNKEL (reference sequence). The germline V and J ends were trimmed by 3 bases and 7 bases, with 12 bases remaining between them. The CDR3 totals 13 residues. CDR3 in amino acids: CASSQRRSSGYTF. The CDR3 nucleotides are TGTGCCAGCAGCCAGAGGCGGAGTTCTGGCTACACCTTC.

The V call is TRBV14, the J call TRBJ2-1, with 11 bases that match TRBD2. The germline V gene has CDR1 SGHDN and CDR2 FVKESK. This CDR3 is 18 amino acids long. The V gene end was trimmed by 0 bases and the J gene end by 5 bases; junction bases not matched to a gene: 9. The CDR3 spells CASSQDGVAGGLHNEQFF. Here the CDR3 DNA reads TGTGCCAGCAGCCAAGATGGAGTAGCGGGGGGGCTCCACAATGAGCAGTTCTTC.

The sample holds many counts of this clonotype. This chain joins TRBV12-3 or TRBV12-4 and TRBJ2-5, with a possible D match to TRBD2 (6 bases). V lost 8 bases and J 0 bases, leaving 28 bases between the germline ends. This CDR3 has 19 amino acids. The CDR3 DNA reads TGTGCCAGCGGGAGGATGGTTAGTACGGCGGGTACAAACCAAGAGACCCAGTACTTC. It yields the protein CASGRMVSTAGTNQETQYF.

V and J are TRBV5-1 and TRBJ1-1; D unresolved. V was clipped by 2 bases and J by 1 base, with 12 bases between them. Per germline, CDR1 SGHRS and CDR2 YFSETQ. This CDR3 is 15 amino acids long. Written as DNA, the CDR3 is TGCGCCAGCAGCTTCTCGGGTGCGAGGAACACTGAAGCTTTCTTT. This codes for CASSFSGARNTEAFF.

The chain recombines TRBV4-1 with TRBJ2-7; a possible D gene is TRBD2 (6 bases). The ends were cut back, 4 bases at V and 0 bases at J, with 16 bases in the middle. CDR1 and CDR2 from the germline V gene are MGHRA and YSYEKL. This CDR3 has 16 residues. In nucleotides, the CDR3 is TGCGCCAGCAGCCTTGGGGCGGGACGAAGCTCCTACGAGCAGTACTTC. Residues: CASSLGAGRSSYEQYF.

This clonotype was observed a few times. The chain's CDR3 is CSARTGAVHGYTF. In DNA, the CDR3 is TGCAGCGCCCGGACAGGGGCTGTGCATGGCTACACCTTC. The rearrangement links TRBV29-1 to TRBJ1-2, with 9 bases that match TRBD1. This CDR3 is built from 13 residues. Germline CDR1 reads SQVTM; CDR2 reads ANQGSEA. V lost 7 bases to trimming and J lost 6 bases; unmatched junction nucleotides: 9.

This clonotype was observed at least ten times. J is TRBJ2-7 and V is TRBV7-2; 9 nucleotides align to TRBD1. V was clipped by 1 base and J by 9 bases; unmatched bases: 7. The length of the CDR3 is 14 residues. CDR1 and CDR2 (germline): SGHTA, FQGNSA. The chain's CDR3 is CASSLGLQGALQYF. The CDR3 region has the DNA TGTGCCAGCAGCTTAGGCTTACAGGGGGCACTGCAGTACTTC.

This clonotype has at least ten counts. This chain joins TRBV5-1 and TRBJ2-2, with D perhaps TRBD2 (7 bases). The length of the CDR3 is 15 residues. Germline CDR1 is SGHRS and CDR2 is YFSETQ. Between the trimmed V and J ends, which lost 0 bases and 7 bases, there was a span of 13 bases. The CDR3 DNA reads TGCGCCAGCAGCTTGGTGTCGGGGGGCAACGGGGAGCTGTTTTTT. Protein: CASSLVSGGNGELFF.

V gene TRBV10-3 combines with J gene TRBJ1-5; 7 positions agree with TRBD1. Germline values: CDR1 ENHRY, CDR2 SYGVKD. Trimming removed 3 bases from V and 4 bases from J; junction bases left unmatched: 3. CDR3 size: 14 residues. This chain's CDR3 is CAISEGTDNQPQHF. The CDR3 nucleotides read TGTGCCATCAGTGAAGGGACAGATAATCAGCCCCAGCATTTT.

This clonotype came up a few times. The chain uses TRBV11-2 and TRBJ2-2; 11 nucleotides line up with TRBD2. CDR1 is SGHAT, CDR2 FQNNGV, per germline. CDR3 size: 15 residues. Losses at the gene ends were 8 bases for V and 0 bases for J; bases not matched to a gene: 2. The CDR3, as DNA: TGTGCCAGCCGACTAGCGGGGACGAACACCGGGGAGCTGTTTTTT. This gives the protein CASRLAGTNTGELFF.